This TCR beta chain was observed in a study of T cell changes during pregnancy in multiple sclerosis. Using immunoSEQ multiplex PCR, the repertoire was profiled, and TCRdb retains in-frame clones only, with some absent. The sample includes under 60,000 clones, approximately 94% of them seen just once. Specimen: CD4+ T cells from peripheral blood mononuclear cells, collected in the third trimester of pregnancy. This TCR was recovered from a female donor with multiple sclerosis, enrolled in a pregnancy study.

The chain's CDR3 is CATSRGSGTSSSTQYF. CDR3 sequence (DNA): TGTGCCACCAGCAGAGGCTCCGGGACTAGCTCCAGTACGCAGTATTTT. This chain joins TRBV15 and TRBJ2-3; TRBD2 agrees at 9 bases. Germline CDR1 is LNHNV and CDR2 is YYDKDF (reference sequence). The V gene end was trimmed by 1 base and the J gene end by 8 bases; junction bases not matched to a gene: 10. This CDR3 region has 16 residues.